These 20 T cell receptor beta chains were all obtained from the same sample, sequenced in a study of blood T cells in healthy people across ages. Together with a sample-barcoded 5' primer, a J-beta primer mix was included in a second PCR lasting roughly 6 to 12 cycles. TCRdb re-called the 5' RACE reads through MiXCR, storing one row per CDR3 protein. The repertoire includes 1.5 million to 2 million distinct CDR3 sequences, roughly 49% of them detected once, and approximately 2.1% sits in the top ten. The specimen was blood. The receptors stem from a woman in her forties in good health.

This rearrangement joins TRBV20-1 to TRBJ2-3, with D possibly TRBD1 on 5 matching bases. Germline CDR1 and CDR2: DFQATT and SNEGSKA (reference sequence). V was clipped by 5 bases and J by 2 bases, with 11 bases between them. The CDR3 covers 13 residues. CDR3 DNA: TGCAGTGCTGATGGCAGGGACACAGATACGCAGTATTTT. It yields the protein CSADGRDTDTQYF.

This clonotype has a handful of counts. The chain uses TRBV10-3 and TRBJ1-2; D is possibly TRBD1 (6 bases). The CDR3 covers 16 residues. The germline V gene encodes CDR1 ENHRY and CDR2 SYGVKD. V dropped 3 bases and J dropped 3 bases, with 17 bases sitting between them. In nucleotides, the CDR3 is TGTGCCATCAGTGATTTCGGGGGCGCTGCCCACTATGGCTACACCTTC. Translating it yields CAISDFGGAAHYGYTF.

At least ten counts were recorded for this clonotype. V gene TRBV20-1 combines with J gene TRBJ1-4; D possibly corresponds to TRBD1 (5 bases). The CDR3 totals 13 residues. V shed 5 bases and J shed 8 bases, with 15 bases lying between them. Germline V lookup: CDR1 DFQATT, CDR2 SNEGSKA (reference sequence). CDR3 amino acids: CSAGRALGEKLFF. The CDR3 nucleotides are TGCAGTGCTGGCAGGGCTCTGGGGGAAAAACTGTTTTTT.

This clonotype showed up just a few times. The chain links TRBV7-2 to TRBJ2-1; D is tentatively TRBD1 or TRBD2 (5 bases each). Germline V CDR1 and CDR2: SGHTA, FQGNSA. The CDR3 has 14 residues. The V gene lost 6 bases and the J gene lost 10 bases, with 19 bases spanning the gap. CDR3 residues: CASRNRDPRGEQFF. CDR3 DNA: TGTGCCAGCAGAAACCGGGACCCTCGTGGAGAGCAGTTCTTC.

The chain has TRBV12-3 or TRBV12-4 and TRBJ2-2; D is ambiguous. The V end was cut by 5 bases, the J end by 0 bases, with 13 bases between. The CDR3 is made up of 16 amino acids. CDR3 protein: CASSRDTAANTGELFF. The CDR3 DNA is TGTGCCAGCAGTCGAGATACGGCCGCGAACACCGGGGAGCTGTTTTTT.

The V and J genes are TRBV7-8 and TRBJ2-7; 11 bases line up with TRBD1. This CDR3 region has 15 residues. V lost 5 bases, J lost 5 bases, and 8 bases stayed unmatched. From germline, CDR1 is SGHVS and CDR2 FQNEAQ. CDR3 DNA sequence: TGTGCCAGCAGCCCTCGGACAGGGGGCTTGCACGAGCAGTACTTC. Protein sequence: CASSPRTGGLHEQYF.

This chain uses TRBV9 with TRBJ1-2, with TRBD1 matching over 7 bases. CDR3 length: 14 residues. Germline trimming cut 0 bases from V and 7 bases from J; bases unmatched to any gene: 6. Germline CDR1 SGDLS, CDR2 YYNGEE. The CDR3 DNA reads TGTGCCAGCAGCGTAGACAGGGGAGTGGCTGGCTACACCTTC. Translated: CASSVDRGVAGYTF. Based on the CDR3 plus reference TRBV9 and TRBJ1-2, the full variable domain is DSGVTQTPKHLITATGQRVTLRCSPRSGDLSVYWYQQSLDQGLQFLIQYYNGEERAKGNILERFSAQQFPDLHSELNLSSLELGDSALYFCASSVDRGVAGYTFGSGTRLTVV.

The V and J genes are TRBV25-1 and TRBJ1-4; D is possibly TRBD1 (5 bases). From germline, CDR1 is MGHDK and CDR2 SYGVNS. V lost 3 bases and J 2 bases, leaving 13 bases between the germline ends. The CDR3 has 16 residues. CDR3: CASSETVFTTNEKLFF. In nucleotides, the CDR3 is TGTGCCAGCAGTGAGACAGTTTTCACGACTAATGAAAAACTGTTTTTT.

As DNA, the CDR3 is TGTGCCAGCAGCTTAGTAGGCCCCAGTTGGGATACGCAGTATTTT. Protein product: CASSLVGPSWDTQYF. The genes are TRBV5-6 and TRBJ2-3; unclear D gene. The germline gives CDR1 SGHDT, CDR2 YYEEEE. The V end was cut by 2 bases, the J end by 6 bases, with 16 bases between. This CDR3 is built from 15 residues.

This clonotype was seen a few times. The genes are TRBV4-2 and TRBJ2-7, with 7 positions matching TRBD1. With V trimmed by 1 base and J by 4 bases, 7 bases remained unmatched. The CDR3 runs 15 residues. From germline, CDR1 is LGHNA and CDR2 YNFKEQ. The CDR3 bases are TGTGCCAGCAGCCAAGCGGGACAGCTAGAATACGAGCAGTACTTC. Encoded protein: CASSQAGQLEYEQYF.

This clonotype was seen a handful of times. The chain recombines TRBV11-2 with TRBJ2-7; 8 positions agree with TRBD1. The CDR3 totals 18 residues. Unmatched junction bases numbered 16, after V lost 5 bases and J lost 1 base. Germline CDR1 reads SGHAT; CDR2 reads FQNNGV. CDR3 region: CASSLRSMDRESSYEQYF. For the CDR3, the DNA is TGTGCCAGCAGCCTTCGATCGATGGACAGGGAGTCGTCCTACGAGCAGTACTTC.

This chain connects TRBV6-2 or TRBV6-3 to TRBJ2-4, with D perhaps given as TRBD1 or TRBD2 (6 bases each). Matching the DNA end better, TRBJ2-7 makes the J call doubtful. Germline V CDR1 and CDR2: MNHEY, SVGEGT. This CDR3 has 13 residues. DNA for the CDR3: TGTGCCAGCAGACTAACGGGGGCCCACGAGCAGTACTTC. It translates to CASRLTGAHEQYF.

Comments on this clonotype: One junction end disagrees with the germline gene, perhaps due to a read error. The chain couples TRBV5-6 to TRBJ1-6, with TRBD1 identical over 9 bases. Germline-derived CDR1 and CDR2 are SGHDT and YYEEEE. CDR3 size: 17 residues. The CDR3 DNA reads TGCGCCAGCAGACAACTTTCCGGGACAGGGAAAGAGTCACCCCCCCACTTT. This gives the protein CASRQLSGTGKESPPHF.

This clonotype has more than one count but fewer than ten. The V call is TRBV20-1, the J call TRBJ1-2; tentatively, D is TRBD1 (6 bases). The CDR3 has 14 residues. V shed 3 bases and J shed 7 bases, with 18 bases lying between them. Germline CDR1 is DFQATT and CDR2 is SNEGSKA (reference sequence). CDR3 in DNA: TGCAGTGCTAGCGAAAGTACAGGGTTGGTTGGCTACACCTTC. This codes for CSASESTGLVGYTF.

Note on this clonotype: One end of the junction is discordant with germline, which a read error may explain. The chain is built from TRBV7-9 and TRBJ2-5, with D possibly called TRBD1 or TRBD2 (7 bases each). The J call may be wrong; the DNA end is better matched by TRBJ2-1. Germline CDR1 is SEHNR and CDR2 is FQNEAQ (reference sequence). This CDR3 has 16 residues. In nucleotides, the CDR3 is TGTGCCAACAGCCCCACACAGGGGACTATCCAAGAGACCCAGTTCTTC. This encodes CANSPTQGTIQETQFF.

The CDR3 reads CSARDAQGAYEQYF. The CDR3 coding sequence is TGCAGTGCTAGAGATGCCCAGGGGGCCTACGAGCAGTACTTC. The rearrangement links TRBV20-1 to TRBJ2-7; 7 nucleotides agree with TRBD1. V lost 0 bases and J lost 2; bases outside the gene matches: 4. CDR3 length equals 14 residues. From germline, CDR1 is DFQATT and CDR2 SNEGSKA (reference sequence).

This rearrangement joins TRBV4-1 to TRBJ2-5, with 8 bases aligning to TRBD2. The junction had 4 bases not matched to a gene; V was cut back by 0 bases and J by 7 bases. CDR3 length: 14 residues. Per germline, CDR1 MGHRA and CDR2 YSYEKL. The CDR3: CASSQEPRGGTQYF. For the CDR3, the DNA is TGCGCCAGCAGCCAAGAGCCCCGGGGGGGGACCCAGTACTTC.

A single count supports this clonotype. This chain links TRBV10-2 with TRBJ1-1, with D perhaps matching TRBD1 (6 bases). Germline CDR1 WSHSY, CDR2 SAAADI. The CDR3 sequence is 13 residues long. Trimming cost V 10 bases and J 0 bases, with 12 bases left between them. As DNA, the CDR3 is TGCGCCACCAACCAGGGGATGAACACTGAAGCTTTCTTT. Translating gives CATNQGMNTEAFF.

This clonotype was seen a handful of times. The CDR3 DNA follows: TGTGCCAGCAGTCCGAGGGGGGACGGCCCCTACGAGCAGTACTTC. This sequence encodes CASSPRGDGPYEQYF. The chain employs TRBV27 and TRBJ2-7; the D call may be TRBD1 or TRBD2 (6 bases each). Between the trimmed V and J ends, which lost 5 bases and 2 bases, there was a span of 16 bases. The CDR3 extends over 15 amino acids. Germline V gene data show CDR1 as MNHEY and CDR2 as SMNVEV (reference sequence).

A few counts support this clonotype. The gene calls are TRBV6-1 and TRBJ2-3; perhaps TRBD1 as D (6 bases). CDR1 is MNHNS and CDR2 is SASEGT in the germline V gene. The CDR3 covers 14 residues. The V end was cut by 5 bases, the J end by 13 bases, with 22 bases between. DNA of the CDR3: TGTGCCAGCAGTCGATACCCGACAGGCATGTCGGAGTATTTT. This translates into CASSRYPTGMSEYF.